One and the same sample provided the 21 T cell receptor beta chains below, sequenced in a study of OX40 agonist ivuxolimab in advanced cancers. Generated by immunoSEQ multiplex PCR, the TCRdb table keeps only in-frame clones and is missing some. Of 15,000 or so clones listed, about 73% are singletons. The source was CD4+ or CD8+ T cells sorted from blood, collected in a trial of the OX40 agonist ivuxolimab. The source of these receptors is an adult with an advanced solid tumor such as melanoma, head and neck, liver or kidney cancer.

Regarding this clone: At one end the junction does not follow the germline gene, possibly because of a read error. The V call is TRBV10-3, the J call TRBJ2-7; tentatively, D is TRBD2 (6 bases). The CDR3 is 14 amino acids. In germline, CDR1 is ENHRY, CDR2 SYGVKD. The chain's CDR3 is CAIRATSREDEQYF. The CDR3 DNA sequence: TGTGCTATCAGGGCTACTAGCCGGGAAGACGAGCAGTACTTC.

The chain uses TRBV4-2 and TRBJ2-7; TRBD2 agrees at 7 bases. The CDR3 loop spans 17 amino acids. Germline assignment: CDR1 LGHNA and CDR2 YNFKEQ. The V segment lost 1 base and the J segment 4 bases; nucleotides outside the gene matches: 13. The CDR3 loop reads CASSQAERVAGAYEQYF. CDR3 coding DNA: TGTGCCAGCAGCCAAGCCGAGAGGGTGGCGGGAGCATACGAGCAGTACTTC.

A single count supports this clone. The V and J genes are TRBV6-4 and TRBJ2-5; 7 bases fit TRBD1. CDR1 MRHNA and CDR2 SNTAGT come from the germline V gene. Germline trimming cut 6 bases from V and 1 base from J; bases unmatched to any gene: 2. CDR3 length: 13 residues. DNA for the CDR3: TGTGCCAGCAGGGACAGGCTCCAAGAGACCCAGTACTTC. Translation: CASRDRLQETQYF.

V and J are TRBV7-2 and TRBJ2-7, with D possibly being TRBD2 (5 bases). The ends were cut back, 4 bases at V and 3 bases at J, with 10 bases in the middle. The CDR3 has 13 amino acids. CDR1 and CDR2 (germline): SGHTA, FQGNSA. CDR3 region: CASSSRDGYEQYF. The CDR3 DNA follows: TGTGCCAGCAGCTCCCGGGATGGCTACGAGCAGTACTTC.

The chain combines TRBV13 with TRBJ1-2; D call uncertain. Germline V gene sequence: CDR1 PRHDT, CDR2 FYEKMQ (reference sequence). The V gene lost 5 bases and the J gene lost 4 bases, with 8 bases spanning the gap. The CDR3 is 12 amino acids. This CDR3 is CASSLRIYGYTF. In DNA form, the CDR3 reads TGTGCCAGCAGCCTAAGGATCTATGGCTACACCTTC.

This clone has more than one count but fewer than ten. The chain uses TRBV5-6 and TRBJ1-5; D not certain. Per germline, CDR1 SGHDT and CDR2 YYEEEE. There are 15 residues in the CDR3. Deletions cut 0 bases from V and 3 bases from J, with 10 bases between. The CDR3 DNA is TGTGCCAGCAGCTTGGAGCGGGAAGCCAATCAGCCCCAGCATTTT. It is translated as CASSLEREANQPQHF.

V and J are TRBV5-1 and TRBJ2-3, with D tentatively TRBD2 (6 bases). This CDR3 has 15 residues. The V gene's germline CDR1 is SGHRS and CDR2 YFSETQ. V shed 2 bases and J shed 2 bases, with 12 bases lying between them. The DNA of the CDR3 is TGCGCCAGCAGCTTCTTTAGCGGATACACAGATACGCAGTATTTT. This translates into CASSFFSGYTDTQYF.

V and J are TRBV5-6 and TRBJ2-7; 11 bases line up with TRBD2. The CDR3 consists of 16 residues. Looked up from germline, CDR1 is SGHDT and CDR2 is YYEEEE. With V trimmed by 4 bases and J by 5 bases, 11 bases remained unmatched. The CDR3 is CASSLRQTTSGNEQYF. In DNA, the CDR3 is TGTGCCAGCAGCCTGCGACAGACGACTAGCGGGAACGAGCAGTACTTC.

CDR3 amino acids: CATAQSPYEQYF. Written as DNA, the CDR3 is TGTGCCACCGCGCAGTCCCCCTACGAGCAGTACTTC. V is TRBV5-4 and J is TRBJ2-7; no clear D. This CDR3 contains 12 residues. Germline V gene sequence: CDR1 SGHNT, CDR2 YYREEE (reference sequence). V was clipped by 9 bases and J by 2 bases, with 12 bases between them.

The rearrangement uses TRBV7-1 and TRBJ2-1, with 8 positions matching TRBD2. TRBV7-1 is an open reading frame whose function is uncertain. This CDR3 has 15 amino acids. Trimming removed 4 bases from V and 6 bases from J; junction bases left unmatched: 8. CDR3 DNA: TGTGCCAGCAGCTTAGACAGCGGGAGTAGCAATGAGCAGTTCTTC. This translates into CASSLDSGSSNEQFF.

This clone was seen once. Other DNA sequences in the sample encode the same CDR3. The chain couples TRBV7-3 to TRBJ2-1; D is perhaps TRBD1 (5 bases). This CDR3 has 13 amino acids. Germline assignment: CDR1 SGHTA and CDR2 FQGTGA. V was shortened by 0 bases and J by 7 bases, with 7 bases between the two germline ends. In DNA form, the CDR3 reads TGTGCCAGCAGCTTAACAGGGGTGAATGAGCAGTTCTTC. Its translation is CASSLTGVNEQFF.

J is TRBJ2-7 and V is TRBV7-9, with D tentatively TRBD2 (6 bases). Germline V lookup: CDR1 SEHNR, CDR2 FQNEAQ (reference sequence). The V end was cut by 4 bases, the J end by 2 bases, with 18 bases between. The CDR3 is made up of 16 amino acids. CDR3 loop: CASSSATGTVPYEQYF. The CDR3 bases are TGTGCCAGCAGCTCAGCCACCGGGACTGTACCCTACGAGCAGTACTTC. Variable domain in full (rest from reference TRBV7-9 and TRBJ2-7): DTGVSQNPRHKITKRGQNVTFRCDPISEHNRLYWYRQTLGQGPEFLTYFQNEAQLEKSRLLSDRFSAERPKGSFSTLEIQRTEQGDSAMYLCASSSATGTVPYEQYFGPGTRLTVT.

The CDR3 loop reads CATSRDPRATNEKLFF. DNA for the CDR3: TGTGCCACCAGCAGAGATCCCAGAGCAACTAATGAAAAACTGTTTTTT. This sequence joins TRBV15 and TRBJ1-4; D remains ambiguous. The CDR3 consists of 16 residues. Trimming left V 0 bases short and J 0 bases short, with 8 bases between. CDR1 and CDR2 (germline): LNHNV, YYDKDF (reference sequence).

The V and J genes are TRBV6-6 and TRBJ2-3; D is uncertain. From germline, CDR1 is MNHNY and CDR2 SVGAGI (reference sequence). V was pared by 3 bases and J by 6 bases, with 7 bases between. The CDR3 has 12 residues. CDR3 coding DNA: TGTGCCAGCAGTTATCTCGGGGATACGCAGTATTTT. Amino acid sequence: CASSYLGDTQYF.

The DNA for the CDR3 is TGTGCCAGCAGCCGTCAGCCCCAGCATTTT. Its protein is CASSRQPQHF. The chain joins TRBV6-7 to TRBJ1-5; D remains ambiguous. Being an ORF, TRBV6-7 has a function that is uncertain. The CDR3 is 10 amino acids. The ends were cut back, 6 bases at V and 6 bases at J, with 3 bases in the middle.

This clone has only a few counts. This sequence joins TRBV11-2 and TRBJ2-2; TRBD1 might be the D (5 bases). This CDR3 has 13 amino acids. Trimming shortened V by 7 bases and J by 3 bases, and 9 bases separated the two germline ends. Germline CDR1 SGHAT, CDR2 FQNNGV. This CDR3 reads CASNIGDTGELFF. CDR3 DNA: TGTGCCAGCAATATAGGGGACACCGGGGAGCTGTTTTTT.

This clone was detected only a few times. The rearrangement links TRBV14 to TRBJ2-7, with a weak D call TRBD2 (7 bases). CDR1 and CDR2 from the germline V gene are SGHDN and FVKESK. This CDR3 has 20 amino acids. Trimming pared 4 bases from V and 0 bases from J, leaving 28 bases between. This CDR3 is CASSPGGTSGTSRGSYEQYF. The CDR3 nucleotides are TGTGCCAGCAGCCCGGGGGGCACCAGCGGGACCTCTCGAGGCTCCTACGAGCAGTACTTC.

This clone was counted a few times. This sequence joins TRBV9 and TRBJ2-1, with TRBD2 matching 16 bases. The CDR3 covers 16 residues. V trimming: 7 bases; J trimming: 7 bases; junction bases outside the gene matches: 8. Per germline, CDR1 SGDLS and CDR2 YYNGEE. The DNA of the CDR3 is TGTGCCAGCGGAGGGACTAGCGGGAGGGCCGTTAATGAGCAGTTCTTC. Translated, it gives CASGGTSGRAVNEQFF.

The sample holds one count of this clone. The chain uses TRBV7-9 and TRBJ2-7, with 7 bases fitting TRBD1. The germline gives CDR1 SEHNR, CDR2 FQNEAQ (reference sequence). The J segment lost 2 bases and the V segment lost 4 bases, leaving 5 bases of the junction unmatched. The CDR3 contains 14 residues. CDR3 residues: CASSSQGEAYEQYF. CDR3 nucleotides: TGTGCCAGCAGCTCCCAGGGGGAAGCCTACGAGCAGTACTTC. The full variable domain, its missing parts supplied by reference TRBV7-9 and TRBJ2-7, is DTGVSQNPRHKITKRGQNVTFRCDPISEHNRLYWYRQTLGQGPEFLTYFQNEAQLEKSRLLSDRFSAERPKGSFSTLEIQRTEQGDSAMYLCASSSQGEAYEQYFGPGTRLTVT.

In its sample, this clone ranks as medium-sized. V is TRBV7-9 and J is TRBJ1-1; maybe TRBD1 (6 bases). CDR3 length: 15 amino acids. In germline, CDR1 is SEHNR, CDR2 FQNEAQ (reference sequence). The germline V and J ends were trimmed by 8 bases and 3 bases, with 19 bases remaining between them. The CDR3 DNA is TGTGCCAGCCAAAAGACAGGCTCCCAGGACACTGAAGCTTTCTTT. It encodes CASQKTGSQDTEAFF.

The V call is TRBV9, the J call TRBJ2-2; TRBD1 aligns across 9 bases. This CDR3 contains 16 residues. The ends lost 3 bases at V and 3 bases at J; junction bases unmatched: 6. CDR1 SGDLS and CDR2 YYNGEE come from the germline V gene. The CDR3 loop is CASSGTGGWDTGELFF. DNA for the CDR3: TGTGCCAGCAGCGGCACAGGGGGCTGGGACACCGGGGAGCTGTTTTTT.